This paragraph covers one T cell receptor (beta chain) sequence. This sample stems from a study of blood T cell repertoires in COVID-19. Study context: Donors in the United States, Italy and Spain gave samples during acute or convalescent COVID-19. The cDNA or gDNA used as material had been derived from T cells, B-cell-depleted T cells, or PBMCs.

The CDR3 loop spans 15 amino acids. Per the germline V gene, CDR1 is SNHLY and CDR2 is FYNNEI. After removal of 6 bases from V and 8 bases from J, the junction contained 8 bases not matched to a gene. As processed by the authors: The assay estimated nucleated cells by amplifying reference gene primers. Repertoires were generated with immunoSEQ multiplex PCR, while TCRdb's copy carries only in-frame clones and drops some. D and trimming were read from the DNA, whereas the V and J calls and clone size are those reported in that table. This table holds roughly 110,000 clones, about 90% found once. The genes are TRBV2 and TRBJ2-1; 12 nucleotides agree with TRBD2. Material for sequencing was peripheral blood. This TCR derives from a man in his forties with active or convalescent COVID-19. Here the CDR3 DNA reads TGTGCCAGCAGGCCTAGCGGGAGGGCCTCCCATGAGCAGTTCTTC. Its protein product is CASRPSGRASHEQFF.